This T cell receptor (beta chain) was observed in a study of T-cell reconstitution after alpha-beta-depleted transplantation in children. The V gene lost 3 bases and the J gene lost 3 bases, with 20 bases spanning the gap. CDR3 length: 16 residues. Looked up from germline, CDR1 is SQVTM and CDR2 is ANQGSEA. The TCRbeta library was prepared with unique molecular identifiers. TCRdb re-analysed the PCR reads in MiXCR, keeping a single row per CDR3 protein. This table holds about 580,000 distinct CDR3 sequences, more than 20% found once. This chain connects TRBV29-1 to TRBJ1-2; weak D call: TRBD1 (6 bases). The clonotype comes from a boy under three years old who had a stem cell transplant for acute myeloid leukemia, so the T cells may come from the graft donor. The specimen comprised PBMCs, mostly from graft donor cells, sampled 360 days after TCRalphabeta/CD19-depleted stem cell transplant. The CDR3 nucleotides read TGCAGCGTTGAGGGGAGACAGGATCTCCAATACTATGGCTACACCTTC. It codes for CSVEGRQDLQYYGYTF.